This entry features one T cell receptor beta chain sequence. The germline CDR1 and CDR2 sequences are LNHDA and SQIVND (reference sequence). V shed 5 bases and J shed 1 base, with 12 bases lying between them. This CDR3 is built from 15 residues. Libraries were prepared by immunoSEQ multiplex PCR; TCRdb keeps only in-frame clonotypes and omits some of them. The data contain thousands of clones, around nine tenths of them seen just once; the ten biggest clones take up roughly 5.6%. This sample is part of a study of tumor T cells in aggressive B-cell lymphoma. Sequenced sample: tumor tissue. This receptor was taken from an adult with diffuse large B cell lymphoma. This chain connects TRBV19 to TRBJ1-5, with D tentatively TRBD1 (5 bases). CDR3 protein: CASSVEGRSNQPQHF. DNA for the CDR3: TGTGCCAGTAGTGTGGAGGGGAGAAGCAATCAGCCCCAGCATTTT. Variable domain in full (rest from reference TRBV19 and TRBJ1-5): DGGITQSPKYLFRKEGQNVTLSCEQNLNHDAMYWYRQDPGQGLRLIYYSQIVNDFQKGDIAEGYSVSREKKESFPLTVTSAQKNPTAFYLCASSVEGRSNQPQHFGDGTRLSIL.